This T cell receptor (beta chain) was found in a study of response to subunit inactivated influenza vaccine. General observations from the study: The authors suggested that few new T cells are recruited per seasonal influenza vaccination.

To note about this clonotype: The target antigen is unknown.

This CDR3 spans 16 amino acids. Germline V gene lookup returns CDR1 SGHAT and CDR2 FQDESV (reference sequence). Trimming left V 5 bases short and J 2 bases short, with 19 bases between. TCRdb re-called the RT-PCR reads with MiXCR, one entry per CDR3 protein. Of around 480,000 distinct CDR3 sequences detected, about 15% appear once; the ten largest clones hold 2.5% to 3.5%. The chain combines TRBV11-1 with TRBJ2-7; D not resolved. The sequence was collected from a man aged 45-69 years who received an inactivated influenza vaccine. Sequences were derived from CD4+ T cells sorted from PBMCs, sampled less than 30 months after vaccination. The CDR3: CASSPADGSVTYEQYF. As DNA, the CDR3 is TGTGCCAGCAGCCCGGCGGATGGGTCCGTTACCTACGAGCAGTACTTC.